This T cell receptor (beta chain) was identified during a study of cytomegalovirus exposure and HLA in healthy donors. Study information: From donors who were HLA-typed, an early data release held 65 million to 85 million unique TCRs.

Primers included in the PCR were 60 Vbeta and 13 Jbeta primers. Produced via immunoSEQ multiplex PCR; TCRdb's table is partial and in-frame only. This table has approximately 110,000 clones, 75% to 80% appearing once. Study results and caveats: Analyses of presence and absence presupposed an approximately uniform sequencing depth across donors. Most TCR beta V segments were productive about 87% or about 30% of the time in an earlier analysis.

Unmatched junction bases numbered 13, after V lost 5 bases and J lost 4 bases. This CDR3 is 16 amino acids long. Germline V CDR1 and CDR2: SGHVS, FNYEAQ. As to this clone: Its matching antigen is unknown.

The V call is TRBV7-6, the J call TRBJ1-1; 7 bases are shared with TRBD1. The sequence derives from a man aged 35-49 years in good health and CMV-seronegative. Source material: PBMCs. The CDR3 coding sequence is TGTGCCAGCAGCCCAGCAGGGGGGACCCTTGGCACTGAAGCTTTCTTT. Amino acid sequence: CASSPAGGTLGTEAFF.